The 14 T cell receptor beta chains presented below share a single source sample, sequenced in a study of blood T cell repertoires in COVID-19. Data came from immunoSEQ multiplex PCR; TCRdb stores just in-frame clones and leaves some out. The data hold about 150,000 clones, with roughly four fifths observed a single time. Material: peripheral blood. The receptors come from a woman over 75 with acute or convalescent COVID-19.

The chain links TRBV6-5 to TRBJ2-7; possibly TRBD2 for D (5 bases). The germline V gene has CDR1 MNHEY and CDR2 SVGAGI. The CDR3 is 15 residues long. Trimming left V 7 bases short and J 6 bases short, with 22 bases between. CDR3 nucleotide sequence: TGTGCCAGCAAAAAGACCGAGGGCTACGTAAGCGAGCAGTACTTC. Protein sequence: CASKKTEGYVSEQYF.

The chain uses TRBV5-4 and TRBJ2-4, with TRBD2 matching over 8 bases. V lost 6 bases to trimming and J lost 2 bases; unmatched junction nucleotides: 4. This CDR3 has 14 residues. Germline V gene lookup returns CDR1 SGHNT and CDR2 YYREEE (reference sequence). CDR3: CASMTSETKNIQYF. The DNA for the CDR3 is TGTGCCAGCATGACTAGCGAAACCAAAAACATTCAGTACTTC.

CDR3 sequence reads: CASSQGANEKLFF. CDR3 DNA: TGTGCCAGCTCACAGGGGGCTAATGAAAAACTGTTTTTT. The rearrangement joins TRBV18 to TRBJ1-4; the D gene is possibly TRBD1 (6 bases). In germline, CDR1 is KGHSH, CDR2 LQKENI. The CDR3 totals 13 residues. The V end was cut by 4 bases, the J end by 3 bases, with 6 bases between.

This clone was seen only once. The J gene is TRBJ1-2, the V gene TRBV5-1, with a weak D call TRBD1 (5 bases). The CDR3 totals 15 residues. V was clipped by 0 bases and J by 2 bases, with 11 bases between them. CDR1 and CDR2 (germline): SGHRS, YFSETQ. CDR3 coding DNA: TGCGCCAGCAGCTTGGAGGGCAGGGTAAACTATGGCTACACCTTC. It codes for CASSLEGRVNYGYTF.

V and J are TRBV5-6 and TRBJ1-1; 7 nucleotides match TRBD1. Germline V lookup: CDR1 SGHDT, CDR2 YYEEEE. The CDR3 has 15 amino acids. The V segment lost 2 bases and the J segment 5 bases; nucleotides outside the gene matches: 9. CDR3 DNA sequence: TGTGCCAGCAGCTTCAGATCGACAGGGTTAACTGAAGCTTTCTTT. Its translation is CASSFRSTGLTEAFF.

V is TRBV30 and J is TRBJ2-7; 7 bases match TRBD2. After removal of 2 bases from V and 3 bases from J, the junction contained 10 bases not matched to a gene. Germline V lookup: CDR1 GTSNPN, CDR2 SVGIG (reference sequence). The CDR3 extends over 15 amino acids. Written as DNA, the CDR3 is TGTGCCTGGAGTTTTCCGACCGGGGGGTACTACGAGCAGTACTTC. Translation gives CAWSFPTGGYYEQYF.

The rearrangement uses TRBV5-1 and TRBJ2-1; D might be TRBD1 (5 bases). CDR3 size: 15 residues. CDR1 and CDR2 from the germline V gene are SGHRS and YFSETQ. With 0 bases removed from V and 7 bases from J, the gap between germline ends came to 14 bases. The CDR3: CASSLVGPHMNEQFF. CDR3 sequence (DNA): TGCGCCAGCAGCTTGGTGGGGCCACATATGAATGAGCAGTTCTTC.

The chain uses TRBV7-2 and TRBJ2-3; D is perhaps TRBD1 (6 bases). CDR1 and CDR2 (germline): SGHTA, FQGNSA. The CDR3 has 14 residues. V gave up 4 bases and J gave up 6 bases, with 14 bases separating them. The CDR3 reads CASSYRAVRDTQYF. DNA for the CDR3: TGTGCCAGCAGCTACAGGGCCGTGAGGGATACGCAGTATTTT.

This rearrangement joins TRBV2 to TRBJ1-3, with a weak D call TRBD1 (5 bases). Trimming pared 8 bases from V and 0 bases from J, leaving 11 bases between. Looked up from germline, CDR1 is SNHLY and CDR2 is FYNNEI. The CDR3 is 14 residues long. CDR3 region: CASERGFSGNTIYF. The CDR3 DNA follows: TGTGCCAGCGAAAGGGGTTTCTCTGGAAACACCATATATTTT.

This sequence joins TRBV18 and TRBJ1-2; D is undetermined. V was trimmed by 3 bases and J by 8 bases, leaving 16 bases between them. Germline V CDR1 and CDR2: KGHSH, LQKENI. The CDR3 extends over 14 amino acids. CDR3 loop: CASSPTTGIWGYTF. Written as DNA, the CDR3 is TGTGCCAGCTCACCGACTACGGGGATCTGGGGCTACACCTTC.

The V call is TRBV28, the J call TRBJ1-2; no reliable D call. Trimming stripped 6 bases from V and 4 bases from J, with 15 bases between. This CDR3 spans 14 amino acids. Looked up from germline, CDR1 is MDHEN and CDR2 is SYDVKM. CDR3 in amino acids: CASSPRTGVYGYTF. In DNA, the CDR3 is TGTGCCAGCAGCCCACGGACCGGGGTCTATGGCTACACCTTC.

The genes are TRBV27 and TRBJ1-2; 7 nucleotides match TRBD1. With V trimmed by 2 bases and J by 4 bases, 10 bases remained unmatched. The CDR3 extends over 16 amino acids. Germline CDR1 MNHEY, CDR2 SMNVEV (reference sequence). The DNA of the CDR3 is TGTGCCAGCAGTTTAGGGACAGCTTCGCGGTCCTATGGCTACACCTTC. As protein: CASSLGTASRSYGYTF.

V and J are TRBV18 and TRBJ1-5; 9 nucleotides agree with TRBD1. J gave up 7 bases and V 4 bases, and 8 bases lay outside the gene matches. In germline, CDR1 is KGHSH, CDR2 LQKENI. The CDR3 is made up of 15 amino acids. The CDR3 here is CASSRTGVKGQPQHF. The DNA for the CDR3 is TGTGCCAGCTCACGGACAGGGGTCAAGGGACAGCCCCAGCATTTT.

This clone was observed a few times. V usage is TRBV7-2 and J usage is TRBJ2-3, with 10 bases identical to TRBD1. The germline gives CDR1 SGHTA, CDR2 FQGNSA. The CDR3 is 14 amino acids. Trimming at V came to 5 bases and at J to 5 bases, leaving 4 bases not matched to a gene. The CDR3 coding sequence is TGTGCCAGCAGCGTAGGGACAGGGGTAGATACGCAGTATTTT. Translating it yields CASSVGTGVDTQYF.